The next 17 T cell receptor beta chains were all read from a single sample in a study of cytomegalovirus exposure and HLA in healthy donors. 13 Jbeta primers and 60 Vbeta primers were used for the PCR. Assay: immunoSEQ multiplex PCR; the TCRdb copy retains only in-frame clones and omits some. Of 95,000 to 100,000 clones in the sample, less than 9.5% were seen once. Input material: PBMCs. The origin of the receptors is a man aged 50-59 years in good health and CMV-seropositive.

This clone was counted a few times. Written as DNA, the CDR3 is TGTGCCAGCAGCCAAGTACGGAGCTCCTACAATGAGCAGTTCTTC. Amino acid sequence: CASSQVRSSYNEQFF. The rearrangement links TRBV14 to TRBJ2-1; D remains ambiguous. V was shortened by 1 base and J by 0 bases, with 7 bases between the two germline ends. The CDR3 is made up of 15 amino acids. Germline loops: CDR1 SGHDN, CDR2 FVKESK.

This clone was seen more than once but under ten times. J is TRBJ2-1 and V is TRBV9, with TRBD2 identical over 7 bases. Germline CDR1 reads SGDLS; CDR2 reads YYNGEE. CDR3 length equals 16 residues. Trimming at V came to 1 base and at J to 6 bases, leaving 10 bases not matched to a gene. In DNA, the CDR3 is TGTGCCAGCAGCGTATTTGGGGGAGGGCCGCCCAATGAGCAGTTCTTC. Its protein is CASSVFGGGPPNEQFF.

The chain uses TRBV11-2 and TRBJ2-3; D call uncertain. Deletions cut 5 bases from V and 4 bases from J, with 13 bases between. The CDR3 is 14 residues long. Germline CDR1 is SGHAT and CDR2 is FQNNGV. The CDR3 reads CASSPGASADTQYF. The CDR3 DNA reads as TGTGCCAGCAGCCCCGGAGCAAGTGCAGATACGCAGTATTTT.

This chain joins TRBV7-8 and TRBJ1-2, with a possible D match to TRBD1 (5 bases). CDR3 length: 13 residues. Germline loops: CDR1 SGHVS, CDR2 FQNEAQ. V shed 5 bases and J shed 2 bases, with 9 bases lying between them. The CDR3 sequence: CASSPTANYGYTF. CDR3 DNA sequence: TGTGCCAGCAGCCCGACAGCAAACTATGGCTACACCTTC.

This clone was observed a few times. The rearrangement links TRBV27 to TRBJ2-5; TRBD2 is a possible D gene (6 bases). CDR1 and CDR2 from the germline V gene are MNHEY and SMNVEV (reference sequence). The CDR3 runs 12 residues. The V end lost 5 bases, the J end lost 7 bases, and 11 bases lay between the germline ends. The CDR3 is CASSPGGWTQYF. CDR3 nucleotide sequence: TGTGCCAGCAGTCCTGGGGGGTGGACCCAGTACTTC.

This clone was counted a few times. The rearrangement uses TRBV6-5 and TRBJ1-2, with D possibly TRBD1 on 6 matching bases. This CDR3 spans 13 amino acids. CDR1 is MNHEY and CDR2 is SVGAGI in the germline V gene. Trimming took off 6 bases at V and 8 bases at J, with 16 bases between the two ends. Here the CDR3 DNA reads TGTGCCAGCAGGTTTGAGGGGGTTAAGGGCTACACCTTC. Translated, it gives CASRFEGVKGYTF.

This clone was counted a few times. V is TRBV2 and J is TRBJ2-6, with a weak D call TRBD1 (6 bases). The CDR3 runs to 15 residues. V was clipped by 4 bases and J by 3 bases, with 10 bases between them. CDR1 SNHLY and CDR2 FYNNEI come from the germline V gene. The CDR3 nucleotides are TGTGCCAGCAGTGGCGAGGGGGTTGGGGCCAACGTCCTGACTTTC. This translates into CASSGEGVGANVLTF.

There are a few counts of this clone. The V gene is TRBV5-8, the J gene TRBJ1-5; D is uncertain. The V gene lost 4 bases and the J gene lost 2 bases, with 10 bases spanning the gap. The CDR3 has 14 amino acids. Germline CDR1 reads SGHTS; CDR2 reads YDEGEE. The CDR3 nucleotides are TGTGCCAGCAGCCAGGATAACCGCAATCAGCCCCAGCATTTT. This gives the protein CASSQDNRNQPQHF.

This chain links TRBV4-1 with TRBJ1-3; D ambiguous. V was trimmed by 6 bases and J by 3 bases, leaving 9 bases between them. There are 13 residues in the CDR3. The V gene's germline CDR1 is MGHRA and CDR2 YSYEKL. The CDR3, as DNA: TGCGCCAGCAGGGAGTCGTATGGAAACACCATATATTTT. Its protein is CASRESYGNTIYF.

On this clone itself: Other DNA sequences of this sample code for an identical CDR3. This chain uses TRBV7-9 with TRBJ1-2; D unclear. Germline lookup yields CDR1 SEHNR and CDR2 FQNEAQ (reference sequence). This CDR3 has 15 amino acids. Trimming stripped 6 bases from V and 8 bases from J, with 22 bases between. The CDR3 region is CASSYGVLSWEGYTF. The CDR3 coding sequence is TGTGCCAGCAGTTACGGGGTACTCTCCTGGGAAGGCTACACCTTC.

This clone was detected only a few times. This chain uses TRBV5-1 with TRBJ2-2; 8 bases align to TRBD2. Trimming took 0 bases from V and 6 from J; bases not matched to a gene: 7. This CDR3 comprises 16 residues. CDR1 and CDR2 from the germline V gene are SGHRS and YFSETQ. The CDR3 reads CASSLAASGPPGELFF. DNA for the CDR3: TGCGCCAGCAGCTTGGCGGCTAGCGGGCCCCCCGGGGAGCTGTTTTTT.

This clone was detected a few times. The rearrangement uses TRBV4-1 and TRBJ2-7; possible D gene TRBD2, 6 bases. Trimming stripped 5 bases from V and 0 bases from J, with 17 bases between. Per germline, CDR1 MGHRA and CDR2 YSYEKL. This CDR3 has 16 residues. This CDR3 reads CASSGGVRGYSYEQYF. Written as DNA, the CDR3 is TGCGCCAGCAGCGGCGGGGTGCGGGGATACTCCTACGAGCAGTACTTC.

The chain recombines TRBV11-2 with TRBJ2-7; tentatively, D is TRBD1 (5 bases). V lost 5 bases and J lost 5, with 16 bases in between. From germline, CDR1 is SGHAT and CDR2 FQNNGV. This CDR3 has 14 amino acids. CDR3 sequence: CASSPSAGRNEQYF. CDR3 sequence (DNA): TGTGCCAGCAGCCCCTCGGCAGGGCGGAACGAGCAGTACTTC. Together with reference TRBV11-2 and TRBJ2-7, the CDR3 gives the full variable domain: EAGVAQSPRYKIIEKRQSVAFWCNPISGHATLYWYQQILGQGPKLLIQFQNNGVVDDSQLPKDRFSAERLKGVDSTLKIQPAKLEDSAVYLCASSPSAGRNEQYFGPGTRLTVT.

CDR3 sequence (DNA): TGTGCCTGGAGTGTAAGCGGGAACACAGATACGCAGTATTTT. It translates to CAWSVSGNTDTQYF. The genes are TRBV30 and TRBJ2-3; TRBD2 agrees at 7 bases. Trimming removed 0 bases from V and 2 bases from J; junction bases left unmatched: 2. The germline V gene has CDR1 GTSNPN and CDR2 SVGIG (reference sequence). The length of the CDR3 is 14 residues.

This clone was seen repeatedly, ten times or more. This chain connects TRBV5-1 to TRBJ1-2, with a tentative D call TRBD1 (6 bases). The V and J ends lost 0 bases and 4 bases respectively, with 7 bases between them. Germline-derived CDR1 and CDR2 are SGHRS and YFSETQ. There are 13 residues in the CDR3. CDR3 nucleotides: TGCGCCAGCAGCTTGGCGGACAGCTATGGCTACACCTTC. The encoded protein is CASSLADSYGYTF.

J is TRBJ2-5 and V is TRBV7-3; a possible D gene is TRBD2 (5 bases). Germline values: CDR1 SGHTA, CDR2 FQGTGA. This CDR3 contains 13 residues. Trimming removed 5 bases from V and 3 bases from J, with 10 bases in between. For the CDR3, the DNA is TGTGCCAGCAGCCCTGACTATGAAGAGACCCAGTACTTC. Translation gives CASSPDYEETQYF. The full variable domain, rest sourced from reference TRBV7-3 and TRBJ2-5, is GAGVSQTPSNKVTEKGKYVELRCDPISGHTALYWYRQSLGQGPEFLIYFQGTGAADDSGLPNDRFFAVRPEGSVSTLKIQRTERGDSAVYLCASSPDYEETQYFGPGTRLLVL.

This rearrangement joins TRBV19 to TRBJ1-2, with a weak D call TRBD1 (6 bases). Germline CDR1 LNHDA, CDR2 SQIVND (reference sequence). V shed 1 base and J shed 4 bases, with 13 bases lying between them. This CDR3 region has 15 residues. In nucleotides, the CDR3 is TGTGCCAGTAGTATAGCCCCGCAGGGGCCCTATGGCTACACCTTC. Encoded protein: CASSIAPQGPYGYTF.